Below, 32 T cell receptor beta chains from the same sample are listed, as sequenced in a study of T cell changes during pregnancy in multiple sclerosis. Produced via immunoSEQ multiplex PCR; TCRdb's table is partial and in-frame only. Among 30,000 to 40,000 clones listed, about 91% were seen once. The sample here was CD4+ T cells from peripheral blood mononuclear cells, taken in the third trimester of pregnancy. The origin of the receptors is a female donor in good health, enrolled as a control in a pregnancy study.

This clone was recorded once. The chain joins TRBV20-1 to TRBJ2-1; the D gene is possibly TRBD2 (6 bases). This CDR3 has 11 amino acids. From germline, CDR1 is DFQATT and CDR2 SNEGSKA (reference sequence). The CDR3 spells CSGRLGGQQFF. The CDR3 nucleotides read TGCAGCGGGCGACTAGGCGGCCAGCAGTTCTTC.

For the CDR3, the DNA is TGCAGCGTTGATTTCGGGGGGGAGACCCAGTACTTC. Residues: CSVDFGGETQYF. The chain joins TRBV29-1 to TRBJ2-5, with TRBD2 matching over 7 bases. CDR3 size: 12 residues. Germline V gene lookup returns CDR1 SQVTM and CDR2 ANQGSEA. After removal of 3 bases from V and 5 bases from J, the junction contained 3 bases not matched to a gene.

The V and J genes are TRBV11-2 and TRBJ1-5; weak D call: TRBD1 (6 bases). The V and J ends lost 1 base and 4 bases respectively, with 11 bases between them. The V gene's germline CDR1 is SGHAT and CDR2 FQNNGV. This CDR3 is built from 15 residues. The chain's CDR3 is CASSLGTQGNQPQHF. DNA of the CDR3: TGTGCCAGCAGCTTAGGCACTCAGGGGAATCAGCCCCAGCATTTT.

The gene calls are TRBV10-2 and TRBJ2-7; D not resolved. Germline V CDR1 and CDR2: WSHSY, SAAADI. With 2 bases removed from V and 2 bases from J, the gap between germline ends came to 10 bases. This CDR3 contains 14 residues. The CDR3 sequence is CASSEPSSPYEQYF. As DNA, the CDR3 is TGCGCCAGCAGTGAGCCTTCCTCCCCCTACGAGCAGTACTTC.

The chain uses TRBV30 and TRBJ1-2; D remains unclear. The CDR3 totals 13 residues. Trimming left V 1 base short and J 5 bases short, with 11 bases between. CDR1 is GTSNPN and CDR2 is SVGIG in the germline V gene (reference sequence). For the CDR3, the DNA is TGTGCCTGGAGTGCCCCACAAAAATATGGCTACACCTTC. Its translation: CAWSAPQKYGYTF. Combining the CDR3 with reference TRBV30 and TRBJ1-2 gives the whole variable domain SQTIHQWPATLVQPVGSPLSLECTVEGTSNPNLYWYRQAAGRGLQLLFYSVGIGQISSEVPQNLSASRPQDRQFILSSKKLLLSDSGFYLCAWSAPQKYGYTFGSGTRLTVV.

The chain links TRBV7-2 to TRBJ2-3, with TRBD2 identical over 8 bases. V was pared by 5 bases and J by 0 bases, with 1 base of the junction left unmatched. This CDR3 has 14 residues. CDR1 is SGHTA, CDR2 FQGNSA, per germline. The CDR3 is CASSRGGSTDTQYF. In nucleotides, the CDR3 is TGTGCCAGCAGCCGCGGGGGGAGCACAGATACGCAGTATTTT.

For this clone: The junction does not match germline at one end; this may be a read error. At the DNA level, this CDR3 is encoded by other sequences in the same sample as well. The chain is built from TRBV19 and TRBJ1-1; weak D call: TRBD1 (5 bases). The germline V gene has CDR1 LNHDA and CDR2 SQIVND (reference sequence). The CDR3 is 13 amino acids. In nucleotides, the CDR3 is TGTGCCAGTAGAAGACCAGGGAACACTGAAGCTTTTTTT. It encodes CASRRPGNTEAFF.

The chain is built from TRBV11-2 and TRBJ2-6; 11 nucleotides agree with TRBD2. Trimming at V came to 6 bases and at J to 0 bases, leaving 7 bases not matched to a gene. Germline V CDR1 and CDR2: SGHAT, FQNNGV. The CDR3 is made up of 18 amino acids. CDR3 loop: CASRVGLAGPSGANVLTF. The CDR3 region has the DNA TGTGCCAGCAGAGTCGGACTAGCGGGCCCCTCTGGGGCCAACGTCCTGACTTTC.

The chain employs TRBV6-1 and TRBJ1-1; perhaps TRBD1 as D (6 bases). The CDR3 totals 13 residues. Trimming cost V 10 bases and J 8 bases, with 20 bases left between them. CDR1 is MNHNS and CDR2 is SASEGT in the germline V gene. The CDR3 region is CATGIQGQGEAFF. The CDR3, as DNA: TGTGCCACCGGGATTCAGGGTCAGGGGGAAGCTTTCTTT.

The genes are TRBV10-2 and TRBJ2-1; the D is unclear. This CDR3 region has 11 residues. Trimming cost V 1 base and J 11 bases, with 6 bases left between them. The germline V gene encodes CDR1 WSHSY and CDR2 SAAADI. CDR3: CASSEWRQQFF. For the CDR3, the DNA is TGCGCCAGCAGTGAGTGGCGGCAGCAGTTCTTC.

This chain connects TRBV2 to TRBJ2-5; D is ambiguous. This CDR3 contains 13 residues. Between the trimmed V and J ends, which lost 3 bases and 0 bases, there was a span of 5 bases. The germline gives CDR1 SNHLY, CDR2 FYNNEI. CDR3 nucleotides: TGTGCCAGCAGTGACCTGTACCAAGAGACCCAGTACTTC. Translation gives CASSDLYQETQYF.

The CDR3 reads CSVEHRVLTDTQYF. Here the CDR3 DNA reads TGCAGCGTTGAACACAGAGTGTTAACAGATACGCAGTATTTT. The genes are TRBV29-1 and TRBJ2-3; D unresolved. The CDR3 runs 14 residues. The V end lost 2 bases, the J end lost 3 bases, and 12 bases lay between the germline ends. The germline gives CDR1 SQVTM, CDR2 ANQGSEA.

This clone came up once. The chain is built from TRBV5-4 and TRBJ2-5; maybe TRBD1 (5 bases). CDR3 length equals 16 residues. Germline assignment: CDR1 SGHNT and CDR2 YYREEE (reference sequence). V was shortened by 0 bases and J by 1 base, with 13 bases between the two germline ends. The CDR3 sequence: CASSLAARGTQETQYF. In DNA form, the CDR3 reads TGTGCCAGCAGCTTGGCCGCAAGGGGTACCCAAGAGACCCAGTACTTC.

The chain recombines TRBV7-2 with TRBJ1-4; 7 positions agree with TRBD1. Germline V CDR1 and CDR2: SGHTA, FQGNSA. The CDR3 contains 14 residues. Trimming took 1 base from V and 7 from J; bases not matched to a gene: 3. The CDR3: CASSLGGGSEKLFF. The CDR3 DNA reads TGTGCCAGCAGCTTAGGAGGGGGCAGTGAAAAACTGTTTTTT.

The chain combines TRBV28 with TRBJ2-2, with 10 nucleotides matching TRBD2. V shed 6 bases, J shed 0 bases, and the junction held 4 bases outside the gene matches. Germline V gene data show CDR1 as MDHEN and CDR2 as SYDVKM. CDR3 size: 16 residues. CDR3 in DNA: TGTGCCAGCAGGACCGGACTAGCGGCGAACACCGGGGAGCTGTTTTTT. Its translation: CASRTGLAANTGELFF.

The CDR3 DNA follows: TGTGCCAGCAGCTTTTCCGACAGCTCCTCTGGAAACACCATATATTTT. It specifies CASSFSDSSSGNTIYF. V gene TRBV5-4 combines with J gene TRBJ1-3; D is possibly TRBD1 (5 bases). The V gene lost 2 bases and the J gene lost 0 bases, with 12 bases spanning the gap. The CDR3 consists of 16 residues. Germline CDR1 SGHNT, CDR2 YYREEE (reference sequence).

CDR3 nucleotide sequence: TGTGCCAGCAGTTACGACAGGACAGGGATCTACAATGAGCAGTTCTTC. As protein: CASSYDRTGIYNEQFF. This rearrangement joins TRBV6-5 to TRBJ2-1; 8 positions match TRBD1. CDR1 and CDR2 from the germline V gene are MNHEY and SVGAGI. V dropped 2 bases and J dropped 3; count of bases not matched to a gene: 6. This CDR3 has 16 amino acids.

The V gene is TRBV19, the J gene TRBJ2-6; 8 nucleotides agree with TRBD1. The length of the CDR3 is 18 residues. Germline loops: CDR1 LNHDA, CDR2 SQIVND (reference sequence). J gave up 0 bases and V 0 bases, and 4 bases lay outside the gene matches. The CDR3 DNA reads TGTGCCAGTAGTATAGACAGGGGGCTCCTCTCTGGGGCCAACGTCCTGACTTTC. Translating gives CASSIDRGLLSGANVLTF. Supplemented by reference TRBV19 and TRBJ2-6, the full variable domain reads DGGITQSPKYLFRKEGQNVTLSCEQNLNHDAMYWYRQDPGQGLRLIYYSQIVNDFQKGDIAEGYSVSREKKESFPLTVTSAQKNPTAFYLCASSIDRGLLSGANVLTFGAGSRLTVL.

The chain uses TRBV5-1 and TRBJ2-1; 7 nucleotides agree with TRBD1. With 4 bases clipped from V and 6 bases from J, the junction kept 4 bases outside the gene matches. The V gene's germline CDR1 is SGHRS and CDR2 YFSETQ. The CDR3 loop spans 13 amino acids. DNA of the CDR3: TGCGCCAGCAGCCAGGGGGTTGGCAATGAGCAGTTCTTC. Translation: CASSQGVGNEQFF.

This sequence joins TRBV11-3 and TRBJ1-2; D is unclear. V dropped 0 bases and J dropped 4 bases, with 12 bases sitting between them. CDR3 length equals 15 residues. Germline lookup yields CDR1 SGHNT and CDR2 YENEEA. The CDR3 DNA follows: TGTGCCAGCAGCTTAGATCGGGTGACTACCTATGGCTACACCTTC. Translation: CASSLDRVTTYGYTF.

The J gene is TRBJ1-4, the V gene TRBV28, with D uncertain. The CDR3 consists of 13 residues. Germline loops: CDR1 MDHEN, CDR2 SYDVKM. V was pared by 6 bases and J by 4 bases, with 9 bases between. CDR3 residues: CASSGNFNEKLFF. The CDR3 coding sequence is TGTGCCAGCAGCGGGAACTTTAATGAAAAACTGTTTTTT. The whole variable domain, filled in from reference TRBV28 and TRBJ1-4, reads DVKVTQSSRYLVKRTGEKVFLECVQDMDHENMFWYRQDPGLGLRLIYFSYDVKMKEKGDIPEGYSVSREKKERFSLILESASTNQTSMYLCASSGNFNEKLFFGSGTQLSVL.

The chain couples TRBV2 to TRBJ2-7; D remains unclear. Germline-derived CDR1 and CDR2 are SNHLY and FYNNEI. The V end was cut by 9 bases, the J end by 6 bases, with 15 bases between. This CDR3 region has 12 residues. The CDR3 bases are TGTGCCAGTACTCGAGGCTTGGGCGAGCAGTACTTC. This gives the protein CASTRGLGEQYF.

The gene calls are TRBV27 and TRBJ1-2; 7 bases align to TRBD1. CDR1 and CDR2 from the germline V gene are MNHEY and SMNVEV (reference sequence). Unmatched junction bases numbered 7, after V lost 0 bases and J lost 0 bases. The CDR3 loop spans 17 amino acids. The CDR3 sequence is CASSLSPQGPTNYGYTF. CDR3 coding DNA: TGTGCCAGCAGTTTATCGCCACAGGGGCCTACTAACTATGGCTACACCTTC.

This chain joins TRBV7-3 and TRBJ2-5, with D perhaps matching TRBD2 (6 bases). V gave up 4 bases and J gave up 4 bases, with 10 bases separating them. This CDR3 contains 13 residues. The germline gives CDR1 SGHTA, CDR2 FQGTGA. The CDR3 region is CASSWGLSETQYF. In DNA, the CDR3 is TGTGCCAGCAGCTGGGGACTCTCAGAGACCCAGTACTTC.

The V gene is TRBV5-6, the J gene TRBJ2-1; D unclear. CDR3 size: 11 residues. The germline V gene encodes CDR1 SGHDT and CDR2 YYEEEE. The V end lost 3 bases, the J end lost 4 bases, and 2 bases lay between the germline ends. The DNA for the CDR3 is TGTGCCAGCAGCTCTTACAATGAGCAGTTCTTC. Encoded protein: CASSSYNEQFF.

The chain uses TRBV14 and TRBJ2-1; D remains ambiguous. This CDR3 contains 11 residues. The ends were cut back, 3 bases at V and 9 bases at J, with 6 bases in the middle. Germline CDR1 reads SGHDN; CDR2 reads FVKESK. CDR3 sequence reads: CASSQTGEQFF. In DNA, the CDR3 is TGTGCCAGCAGCCAGACTGGTGAGCAGTTCTTC.

This chain uses TRBV28 with TRBJ2-2; 9 bases fit TRBD2. V lost 8 bases, J lost 9 bases, and 4 bases stayed unmatched. The CDR3 covers 12 residues. Germline V CDR1 and CDR2: MDHEN, SYDVKM. CDR3 sequence: CASCGGARELFF. The CDR3 DNA sequence: TGTGCCAGCTGCGGGGGGGCGCGGGAGCTGTTTTTT.

This chain links TRBV2 with TRBJ2-5, with TRBD1 matching over 8 bases. CDR1 SNHLY and CDR2 FYNNEI come from the germline V gene. Trimming at V came to 7 bases and at J to 1 base, leaving 8 bases not matched to a gene. The length of the CDR3 is 15 residues. CDR3 nucleotide sequence: TGTGCCAGCAAATGGACAGGGTCTACCCAAGAGACCCAGTACTTC. This sequence encodes CASKWTGSTQETQYF.

The chain is built from TRBV28 and TRBJ1-5; maybe TRBD1 (5 bases). Germline V gene data show CDR1 as MDHEN and CDR2 as SYDVKM. The CDR3 loop spans 12 amino acids. The germline V and J ends were trimmed by 10 bases and 1 base, with 8 bases remaining between them. The CDR3 nucleotides read TGTGCCACCCAGGGAAGCAATCAGCCCCAGCATTTT. This codes for CATQGSNQPQHF.

The chain uses TRBV5-5 and TRBJ1-2; no clear D gene. Trimming took 0 bases from V and 7 from J, leaving 13 bases between them. The CDR3 loop spans 14 amino acids. The germline V gene encodes CDR1 SGHKS and CDR2 YYEKEE (reference sequence). CDR3 protein: CASSLAQAPPGYTF. The CDR3 nucleotides are TGTGCCAGCAGCTTGGCCCAAGCACCGCCTGGCTACACCTTC.

This sequence joins TRBV10-3 and TRBJ2-7; 13 bases line up with TRBD2. The germline CDR1 and CDR2 sequences are ENHRY and SYGVKD. The length of the CDR3 is 13 residues. The V and J ends lost 8 bases and 4 bases, in that order; junction bases with no gene match: 2. The CDR3, as DNA: TGTGCCATCGGGACTAGCGGGGCATACGAGCAGTACTTC. It is translated as CAIGTSGAYEQYF.

V usage is TRBV7-2 and J usage is TRBJ1-2; 8 positions agree with TRBD1. Germline CDR1 is SGHTA and CDR2 is FQGNSA. V trimming: 3 bases; J trimming: 6 bases; junction bases outside the gene matches: 6. This CDR3 comprises 14 residues. The CDR3 here is CASSLSGQVDGYTF. The CDR3 region has the DNA TGTGCCAGCAGCTTGTCGGGACAGGTAGATGGCTACACCTTC. The whole variable domain, filled in from reference TRBV7-2 and TRBJ1-2, reads GAGVSQSPSNKVTEKGKDVELRCDPISGHTALYWYRQSLGQGLEFLIYFQGNSAPDKSGLPSDRFSAERTGGSVSTLTIQRTQQEDSAVYLCASSLSGQVDGYTFGSGTRLTVV.